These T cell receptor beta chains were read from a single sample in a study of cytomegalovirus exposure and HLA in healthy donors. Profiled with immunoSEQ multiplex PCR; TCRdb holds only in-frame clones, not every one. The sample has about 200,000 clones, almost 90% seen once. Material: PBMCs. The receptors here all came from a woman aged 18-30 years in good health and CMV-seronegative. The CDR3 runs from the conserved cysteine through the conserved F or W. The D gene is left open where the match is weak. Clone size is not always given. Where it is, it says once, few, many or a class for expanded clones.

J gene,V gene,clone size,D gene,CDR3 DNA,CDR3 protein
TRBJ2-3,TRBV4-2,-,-,TGTGCCAGCAGCCGTTCCGTGTTGTCTACAGATACGCAGTATTTT,CASSRSVLSTDTQYF
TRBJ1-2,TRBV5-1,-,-,TGCGCCAGCAGCTTGGACAGACAGGGCTACACCTTC,CASSLDRQGYTF
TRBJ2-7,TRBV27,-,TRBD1,TGTGCCACCAAGACAGGGAGTAGTCTCTACGAGCAGTACTTC,CATKTGSSLYEQYF
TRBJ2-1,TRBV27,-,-,TGTGCCAGCAGTTTAGTTAGCTCCTACAATGAGCAGTTCTTC,CASSLVSSYNEQFF
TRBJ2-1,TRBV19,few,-,TGTGCCAGTAGTATCGTCGGAGACGAGCAGTTCTTC,CASSIVGDEQFF
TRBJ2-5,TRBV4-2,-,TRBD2,TGTGCCAGCAGCCAAGGGGGGACTAGCGGGAGTATGGAGACCCAGTACTTC,CASSQGGTSGSMETQYF
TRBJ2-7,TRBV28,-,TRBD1,TGTGCCAGCAGTCGCAGGGGGCACGAGCAGTACTTC,CASSRRGHEQYF
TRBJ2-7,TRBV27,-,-,TGTGCCAGCAGTTTATCACGGGGGACCGGATTCTACGAGCAGTACTTC,CASSLSRGTGFYEQYF
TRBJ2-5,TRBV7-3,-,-,TGTGCCAGCAGCCGAGACTACCAAGAGACCCAGTACTTC,CASSRDYQETQYF
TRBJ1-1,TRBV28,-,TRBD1,TGTGCCAGCACCTTCTTGGACAGGGGCCCTGAAGCTTTCTTT,CASTFLDRGPEAFF
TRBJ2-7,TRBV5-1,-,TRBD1,TGCGCCAGCAGCCCTGGACAGGGGCCCTCCTACGAGCAGTACTTC,CASSPGQGPSYEQYF
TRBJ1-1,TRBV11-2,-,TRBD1,TGTGCCAGCAGCTTAGGCCAGGGGGCCACTGAAGCTTTCTTT,CASSLGQGATEAFF
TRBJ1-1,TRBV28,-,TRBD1,TGTGCCAGCAGGGGGCCGGGACAGGGGATGAACACTGAAGCTTTCTTT,CASRGPGQGMNTEAFF
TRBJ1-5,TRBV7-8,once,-,TGTGCCAGCAGCTTAGGGGCCAGGGTGAACGATCAGCCCCAGCATTTT,CASSLGARVNDQPQHF
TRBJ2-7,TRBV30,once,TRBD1,TGTGCCTGGAGTGGGGACAGGGGCTACGAGCAGTACTTC,CAWSGDRGYEQYF
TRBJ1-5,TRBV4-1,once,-,TGCGCCAGCAGCCAAGACCTAGGCCAGGGAAACTACTGGCCCCAGCATTTT,CASSQDLGQGNYWPQHF
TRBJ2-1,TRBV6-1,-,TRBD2,TGTGCCAGCAGCACGACTAGCCCGTACAATGAGCAGTTCTTC,CASSTTSPYNEQFF
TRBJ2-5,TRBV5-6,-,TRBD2,TGTGCCAGCAGCCCTTATAGCGGGCCTAACCAAGAGACCCAGTACTTC,CASSPYSGPNQETQYF
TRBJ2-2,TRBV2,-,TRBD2,TGTGCCAGCCGCCCGCTAGCGGGAGGGACCGGGGAGCTGTTTTTT,CASRPLAGGTGELFF
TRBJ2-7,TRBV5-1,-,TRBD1,TGCGCCAGCAGCCTATATTCAGGGGGCATCGACGAGCAGTACTTC,CASSLYSGGIDEQYF
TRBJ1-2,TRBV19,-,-,TGTGCCAGTAGTATCCGAGAGGGCTACACCTTC,CASSIREGYTF
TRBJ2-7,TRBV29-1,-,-,TGCAGCGTTGGGGCTTCCAACGCCGAGCAGTACTTC,CSVGASNAEQYF
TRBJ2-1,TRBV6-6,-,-,TGTGCCAGCAGTTACTCGGAGGGCGACGAGCAGTTCTTC,CASSYSEGDEQFF
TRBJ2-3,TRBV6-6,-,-,TGTGCCAGCACCAAAGCTAGTTTGGCCCCCACAGATACGCAGTATTTT,CASTKASLAPTDTQYF
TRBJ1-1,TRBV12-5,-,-,TGTGCTAGTGGCCCGGAACAGGGACGGCGCACTGAAGCTTTCTTT,CASGPEQGRRTEAFF
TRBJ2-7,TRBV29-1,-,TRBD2,TGCAGCGTCACAACTAGCGGGGCCTACGAGCAGTACTTC,CSVTTSGAYEQYF
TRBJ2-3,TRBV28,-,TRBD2,TGTGCCAGCAGTCTCTCAGCGGGAGGACCCCCAGATACGCAGTATTTT,CASSLSAGGPPDTQYF
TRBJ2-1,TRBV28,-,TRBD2,TGTGCCAGCAGTCTAGCGGCCCACAATGAGCAGTTCTTC,CASSLAAHNEQFF
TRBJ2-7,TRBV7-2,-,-,TGTGCCAGCAGCCCGGCTAGCGCCTACGAGCAGTACTTC,CASSPASAYEQYF
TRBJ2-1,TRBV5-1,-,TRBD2,TGCGCCAGCAGCCAAAGGCTAGGGACTAGCGGGGAGGATAAATACAATGAGCAGTTCTTC,CASSQRLGTSGEDKYNEQFF
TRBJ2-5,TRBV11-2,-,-,TGTGCCAGCAGCGCAACCTGGGCTGACGGGGGTAGTAAGACCCAGTACTTC,CASSATWADGGSKTQYF
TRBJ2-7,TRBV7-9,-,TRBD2,TGTGCCAGCAGCTTACGTCTAGCGGGAGACGAGCAGTACTTC,CASSLRLAGDEQYF
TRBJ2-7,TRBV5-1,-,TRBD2,TGCGCCAGCAGCCTCTCGGGACTAGCTTACGAGCAGTACTTC,CASSLSGLAYEQYF
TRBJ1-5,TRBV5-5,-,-,TGTGCCAGCAGCTTTAATCCTCCTCCCCATCAGCCCCAGCATTTT,CASSFNPPPHQPQHF
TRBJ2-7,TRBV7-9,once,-,TGTGCCAGCAGCTTTGGCAGGGCCTACGAGCAGTACTTC,CASSFGRAYEQYF
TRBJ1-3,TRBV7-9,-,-,TGTGCCAGCAGCCTAACGACACCTCCGAAGGACACCATATATTTT,CASSLTTPPKDTIYF
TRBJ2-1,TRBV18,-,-,TGTGCCAGCTCACGGGCCGGTTCCTACAATGAGCAGTTCTTC,CASSRAGSYNEQFF
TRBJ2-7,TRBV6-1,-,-,TGTGCCAGCAGGGCAGGCTACGAGCAGTACTTC,CASRAGYEQYF
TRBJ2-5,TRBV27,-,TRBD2,TGTGCCAGCAGTTTAGTAGCGGGAGGCCTAGGGACCCAGTACTTC,CASSLVAGGLGTQYF
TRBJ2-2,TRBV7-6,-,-,TGTGCCAGCATCCTCGGGACTTCTCCTACCGGGGAGCTGTTTTTT,CASILGTSPTGELFF
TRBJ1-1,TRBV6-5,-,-,TGTGCCAGCAGTTACTCCGCGGGCCAGAGGAACACTGAAGCTTTCTTT,CASSYSAGQRNTEAFF
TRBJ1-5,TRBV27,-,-,TGTGCCAGCAGTTTTAAGGACCCAGGGGAGGGTCAGCCCCAGCATTTT,CASSFKDPGEGQPQHF
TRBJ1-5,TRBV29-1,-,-,TGCAGCGTTGCTGGGGCAAGCAATCAGCCCCAGCATTTT,CSVAGASNQPQHF
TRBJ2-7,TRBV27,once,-,TGTGCCAGCAGCCGGGCTAGCTACGGCTACGAGCAGTACTTC,CASSRASYGYEQYF
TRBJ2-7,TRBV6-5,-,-,TGTGCCAGCAGTTACGAGAGGCCATCCCCCGGCTACGAGCAGTACTTC,CASSYERPSPGYEQYF
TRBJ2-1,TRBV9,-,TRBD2,TGTGCCAGCAGCGTAGCTAGCGGGCCGTACAATGAGCAGTTCTTC,CASSVASGPYNEQFF
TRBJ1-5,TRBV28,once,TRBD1,TGTGCCAGCACCCCGGCCCCGGCAGGGGGAGATTATAGCAATCAGCCCCAGCATTTT,CASTPAPAGGDYSNQPQHF
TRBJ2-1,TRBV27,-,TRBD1,TGTGCCAGCACCCTTAAAGGGTTTATGACAGGGGTGAATGAGCAGTTCTTC,CASTLKGFMTGVNEQFF
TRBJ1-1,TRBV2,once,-,TGTGCCAGCAGTGTGTTGGACAGATACACTGAAGCTTTCTTT,CASSVLDRYTEAFF
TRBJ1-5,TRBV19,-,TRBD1,TGTGCCAGTAGTTTGGACAGGGGGTTCAATCAGCCCCAGCATTTT,CASSLDRGFNQPQHF
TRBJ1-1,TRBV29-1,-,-,TGCAGCGTTGAACTCCACACTGAAGCTTTCTTT,CSVELHTEAFF
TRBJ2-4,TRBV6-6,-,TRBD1,TGTGCCAGCACTCGGACAGGGGCCGACATTCAGTACTTC,CASTRTGADIQYF
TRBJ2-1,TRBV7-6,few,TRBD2,TGTGCCAGCAGCTTAGCGAGCGGGACCTACAATGAGCAGTTCTTC,CASSLASGTYNEQFF
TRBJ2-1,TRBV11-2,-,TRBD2,TGTGCCAGCAGCACAACCCCCGCTAGCGGGGGACTCAATGAGCAGTTCTTC,CASSTTPASGGLNEQFF